The 15 T cell receptor beta chains given below trace back to one sample, sequenced in a study of T cell responses to AZD1222 COVID-19 vaccine. Measured with immunoSEQ multiplex PCR; TCRdb has only the in-frame clones, and not every one. Of more than 75,000 clones listed, roughly nine tenths were seen once; the top ten hold around 8.1%. Sequenced here: peripheral blood, sampled on day 0 of AZD1222 vaccination. These receptors came from an adult in good health.

This chain links TRBV7-6 with TRBJ1-1; 10 bases are shared with TRBD1. The CDR3 runs to 13 residues. The V gene's germline CDR1 is SGHVS and CDR2 FNYEAQ. The V gene end was trimmed by 1 base and the J gene end by 10 bases; junction bases not matched to a gene: 3. The CDR3 region is CASSLGQGAGAFF. CDR3 DNA sequence: TGTGCCAGCAGCTTAGGACAGGGGGCCGGAGCTTTCTTT.

The rearrangement joins TRBV7-9 to TRBJ2-1; 7 bases agree with TRBD2. The CDR3 extends over 18 amino acids. V lost 6 bases and J lost 6; bases outside the gene matches: 20. CDR1 SEHNR and CDR2 FQNEAQ come from the germline V gene (reference sequence). The CDR3 spells CASSLREGRPLRLNEQFF. The CDR3 nucleotides read TGTGCCAGCAGTTTGAGGGAGGGTCGCCCTCTTAGACTCAATGAGCAGTTCTTC.

This chain joins TRBV7-2 and TRBJ2-2; D possibly uses TRBD1 or TRBD2 (5 bases each). Germline V gives CDR1 SGHTA, CDR2 FQGNSA. The CDR3 extends over 13 amino acids. Trimming left V 7 bases short and J 6 bases short, with 12 bases between. The CDR3 spells CASNTPGPGELFF. CDR3 DNA sequence: TGTGCCAGCAACACTCCGGGACCCGGGGAGCTGTTTTTT.

The V gene is TRBV7-3, the J gene TRBJ2-3; 8 nucleotides match TRBD2. The CDR3 has 14 amino acids. V trimming: 10 bases; J trimming: 0 bases; junction bases outside the gene matches: 6. Looked up from germline, CDR1 is SGHTA and CDR2 is FQGTGA. CDR3 sequence reads: CATQAGDSTDTQYF. The CDR3 DNA reads TGTGCCACCCAAGCGGGGGATAGCACAGATACGCAGTATTTT.

This clone was recorded only once. The rearrangement links TRBV20-1 to TRBJ2-5; perhaps TRBD2 as D (5 bases). CDR1 is DFQATT and CDR2 is SNEGSKA in the germline V gene (reference sequence). This CDR3 contains 11 residues. The CDR3 nucleotides read TGCAGCGCCTTAGCGTGGGAGACCCAGTACTTC. Protein: CSALAWETQYF.

The genes are TRBV7-3 and TRBJ2-3; D gene ambiguous. The CDR3 runs to 14 residues. The V end was cut by 3 bases, the J end by 0 bases, with 7 bases between. Per germline, CDR1 SGHTA and CDR2 FQGTGA. CDR3: CASSFTASTDTQYF. In DNA, the CDR3 is TGTGCCAGCAGCTTTACAGCTAGCACAGATACGCAGTATTTT.

In nucleotides, the CDR3 is TGCGCCAGCAGCTTATGCCCACAGCCCCAGCATTTT. As protein: CASSLCPQPQHF. The genes are TRBV5-1 and TRBJ1-5, with D unresolved. Germline loops: CDR1 SGHRS, CDR2 YFSETQ. The CDR3 has 12 residues. Trimming cost V 2 bases and J 7 bases, with 7 bases left between them.

The chain employs TRBV5-4 and TRBJ2-5; D uncertain. With 4 bases removed from V and 2 bases from J, the gap between germline ends came to 12 bases. The CDR3 covers 14 residues. CDR1 and CDR2 from the germline V gene are SGHNT and YYREEE (reference sequence). The CDR3 DNA reads as TGTGCCAGCAGCCGTAACCAGGATCAAGAGACCCAGTACTTC. This translates into CASSRNQDQETQYF.

This chain links TRBV9 with TRBJ2-7; D not resolved. Germline lookup yields CDR1 SGDLS and CDR2 YYNGEE. The CDR3 runs 13 residues. V dropped 4 bases and J dropped 0 bases, with 8 bases sitting between them. The CDR3 spells CASSTSTSYEQYF. CDR3 nucleotide sequence: TGTGCCAGCAGCACCAGTACCTCCTACGAGCAGTACTTC.

The chain joins TRBV19 to TRBJ1-2; 9 bases line up with TRBD1. V gave up 3 bases and J gave up 5 bases; unmatched junction bases: 7. The germline CDR1 and CDR2 sequences are LNHDA and SQIVND (reference sequence). The CDR3 runs 15 residues. The CDR3 protein is CASSIAQGAGYGYTF. The CDR3 bases are TGTGCCAGTAGTATCGCACAGGGGGCCGGATATGGCTACACCTTC.

V usage is TRBV5-4 and J usage is TRBJ2-1, with D perhaps TRBD2 (5 bases). CDR3 length: 16 residues. The V and J ends lost 5 bases and 6 bases respectively, with 21 bases between them. CDR1 SGHNT and CDR2 YYREEE come from the germline V gene (reference sequence). The CDR3 spells CASSVRHGVTGNEQFF. CDR3 DNA: TGTGCCAGCAGTGTCCGACACGGGGTTACGGGCAATGAGCAGTTCTTC. The full variable domain, its missing parts supplied by reference TRBV5-4 and TRBJ2-1, is ETGVTQSPTHLIKTRGQQVTLRCSSQSGHNTVSWYQQALGQGPQFIFQYYREEENGRGNFPPRFSGLQFPNYSSELNVNALELDDSALYLCASSVRHGVTGNEQFFGPGTRLTVL.

The rearrangement links TRBV6-1 to TRBJ1-1; D call uncertain. CDR3 length: 13 amino acids. Germline CDR1 and CDR2: MNHNS and SASEGT. Trimming removed 0 bases from V and 5 bases from J, with 7 bases in between. This CDR3 is CASSEARYTEAFF. The CDR3 DNA follows: TGTGCCAGCAGTGAAGCCCGGTATACTGAAGCTTTCTTT.

V is TRBV3-1 (or the pseudogene TRBV3-2) and J is TRBJ2-2; TRBD2 aligns across 16 bases. The CDR3 has 19 residues. The trim removed 0 bases at V and 4 bases at J, leaving 5 bases unmatched. Germline loops: CDR1 LGHDT, CDR2 YNNKEL (reference sequence). The CDR3 loop is CASSQEGLAGGPGTGELFF. The DNA of the CDR3 is TGTGCCAGCAGCCAAGAGGGACTAGCGGGGGGGCCCGGCACCGGGGAGCTGTTTTTT.

The gene calls are TRBV18 and TRBJ2-7, with 10 bases aligning to TRBD1. J was trimmed by 4 bases and V by 3 bases; bases with no gene match: 3. Germline V gene sequence: CDR1 KGHSH, CDR2 LQKENI. The CDR3 loop spans 14 amino acids. The CDR3 nucleotides read TGTGCCAGCTCACCGGACAGGGGGAAGTACGAGCAGTACTTC. This translates into CASSPDRGKYEQYF.

This clone occurred a few times. This chain joins TRBV6-2 or TRBV6-3 and TRBJ2-7; TRBD1 matches 7 bases. The length of the CDR3 is 15 residues. CDR1 and CDR2 from the germline V gene are MNHEY and SVGEGT. The V and J ends lost 2 bases and 1 base, in that order; junction bases with no gene match: 5. CDR3 nucleotide sequence: TGTGCCAGCAGTTACGATAGGGGGCTGTCCTACGAGCAGTACTTC. This sequence encodes CASSYDRGLSYEQYF.